The 30 T cell receptor beta chains below come from one sample, sequenced in a study of cytomegalovirus exposure and HLA in healthy donors. A multiplex PCR was run with 60 Vbeta primers and 13 Jbeta primers. Data came from immunoSEQ multiplex PCR; TCRdb stores just in-frame clones and leaves some out. The sample records about 160,000 clones, about 88% being singletons. Sequences were obtained from PBMCs. The receptors originated from a woman between 18 and 30 years old in good health and CMV-seronegative.

This chain joins TRBV7-8 and TRBJ2-5; weak D call: TRBD1 (5 bases). CDR1 is SGHVS and CDR2 is FQNEAQ in the germline V gene. Trimming stripped 1 base from V and 7 bases from J, with 10 bases between. The CDR3 is 13 amino acids. CDR3 residues: CASSLGQSRTQYF. CDR3 bases: TGTGCCAGCAGCTTAGGACAGTCCAGGACCCAGTACTTC. The full variable domain, its missing parts supplied by reference TRBV7-8 and TRBJ2-5, is GAGVSQSPRYKVAKRGQDVALRCDPISGHVSLFWYQQALGQGPEFLTYFQNEAQLDKSGLPSDRFFAERPEGSVSTLKIQRTQQEDSAVYLCASSLGQSRTQYFGPGTRLLVL.

The chain has TRBV30 and TRBJ2-1, with D tentatively TRBD2 (6 bases). V lost 3 bases and J lost 6, with 9 bases in between. Germline V gives CDR1 GTSNPN, CDR2 SVGIG (reference sequence). The CDR3 runs 12 residues. The CDR3 DNA reads TGTGCCTGGAGCCTGGGAGGCAATGAGCAGTTCTTC. Protein: CAWSLGGNEQFF.

The chain uses TRBV7-3 and TRBJ2-2, with 12 bases lining up with TRBD2. Looked up from germline, CDR1 is SGHTA and CDR2 is FQGTGA. V shed 4 bases, J shed 5 bases, and the junction held 5 bases outside the gene matches. CDR3 length equals 16 residues. The CDR3 here is CASSSPSGRVTGELFF. The CDR3 nucleotides are TGTGCCAGCAGCTCCCCTAGCGGGAGGGTTACCGGGGAGCTGTTTTTT.

The rearrangement uses TRBV30 and TRBJ2-2; 11 bases line up with TRBD2. Trimming cost V 8 bases and J 5 bases; bases outside gene matches: 4. Germline V lookup: CDR1 GTSNPN, CDR2 SVGIG (reference sequence). The length of the CDR3 is 13 residues. DNA of the CDR3: TGTGCCCGCGGGACTAGCGGAACCGGGGAGCTGTTTTTT. This codes for CARGTSGTGELFF.

The V call is TRBV28, the J call TRBJ1-2; TRBD1 agrees at 7 bases. This CDR3 has 13 amino acids. From germline, CDR1 is MDHEN and CDR2 SYDVKM. With V trimmed by 6 bases and J by 8 bases, 9 bases remained unmatched. CDR3 protein: CASSPDRLGGYTF. In DNA form, the CDR3 reads TGTGCCAGCAGCCCGGACAGGTTGGGAGGCTACACCTTC.

The chain combines TRBV9 with TRBJ1-2, with a tentative D call TRBD1 (6 bases). The germline V gene encodes CDR1 SGDLS and CDR2 YYNGEE. V lost 7 bases, J lost 4 bases, and 20 bases lay in between. The CDR3 length is 15 residues. The CDR3 sequence is CASRGAGRITYGYTF. The CDR3 bases are TGTGCCAGCCGGGGGGCGGGGAGGATAACCTATGGCTACACCTTC.

This clone was found once. The chain couples TRBV18 to TRBJ2-7, with D possibly being TRBD1 (6 bases). V was shortened by 4 bases and J by 1 base, with 14 bases between the two germline ends. Germline loops: CDR1 KGHSH, CDR2 LQKENI. This CDR3 spans 15 amino acids. In DNA form, the CDR3 reads TGTGCCAGCTCACAACAGGGAGTTGGGTCCTACGAGCAGTACTTC. It specifies CASSQQGVGSYEQYF.

The chain is built from TRBV14 and TRBJ2-1, with 15 bases fitting TRBD2. CDR3 length equals 23 residues. Germline-derived CDR1 and CDR2 are SGHDN and FVKESK. V shed 1 base and J 3 bases; nucleotides not matched to a gene: 19. The CDR3 reads CASSQGGWRGLAGGINHYNEQFF. In DNA, the CDR3 is TGTGCCAGCAGCCAAGGTGGATGGAGGGGACTAGCGGGGGGTATAAACCACTACAATGAGCAGTTCTTC.

Worth noting for this clone: A junction boundary mismatches the germline segment, possibly from a read error. The J gene is TRBJ2-7, the V gene TRBV7-9; weak D call: TRBD2 (6 bases). CDR1 and CDR2 (germline): SEHNR, FQNEAQ (reference sequence). The CDR3 is 16 residues long. Here the CDR3 DNA reads TGTTCCAGCAGCTTAGCGGCGGCGTACCACTCCTACGAGCAGTACTTC. It specifies CSSSLAAAYHSYEQYF.

The CDR3 DNA reads as TGTGCCAGCAGCGTAAAAACGGACAGGGATGAGCAGTTCTTC. Encoded protein: CASSVKTDRDEQFF. The J gene is TRBJ2-1, the V gene TRBV9, with 8 bases lining up with TRBD1. The length of the CDR3 is 14 residues. V trimming: 1 base; J trimming: 8 bases; junction bases outside the gene matches: 5. From germline, CDR1 is SGDLS and CDR2 YYNGEE.

The chain joins TRBV7-2 to TRBJ2-1, with 7 bases lining up with TRBD2. Germline CDR1 is SGHTA and CDR2 is FQGNSA. CDR3 length equals 16 residues. The ends lost 5 bases at V and 7 bases at J; junction bases unmatched: 14. The CDR3: CASSRYRGRARNEQFF. The DNA for the CDR3 is TGTGCCAGCAGCCGTTACCGGGGGAGGGCGCGGAATGAGCAGTTCTTC.

Remarks on this clone: Other DNA sequences from this sample encode an identical CDR3 as well. V and J are TRBV19 and TRBJ1-1; D unclear. Trimming pared 2 bases from V and 0 bases from J, leaving 7 bases between. Germline V gives CDR1 LNHDA, CDR2 SQIVND (reference sequence). The length of the CDR3 is 14 residues. The CDR3: CASSIPGLNTEAFF. Here the CDR3 DNA reads TGTGCCAGTAGTATACCGGGGTTGAACACTGAAGCTTTCTTT.

The chain uses TRBV6-5 and TRBJ1-1; D is uncertain. Germline CDR1 reads MNHEY; CDR2 reads SVGAGI. Trimming took off 5 bases at V and 4 bases at J, with 14 bases between the two ends. This CDR3 is built from 14 residues. CDR3 region: CASSDGEGPTEAFF. CDR3 sequence (DNA): TGTGCCAGCAGTGATGGGGAGGGTCCCACTGAAGCTTTCTTT.

The chain links TRBV6-5 to TRBJ2-7; 7 positions agree with TRBD1. V lost 8 bases to trimming and J lost 5 bases; unmatched junction nucleotides: 6. This CDR3 contains 12 residues. Germline CDR1 is MNHEY and CDR2 is SVGAGI. CDR3 nucleotide sequence: TGTGCCAGCGAGGGGGCGAAGGACGAGCAGTACTTC. Translated: CASEGAKDEQYF.

The chain combines TRBV4-1 with TRBJ2-1, with TRBD2 matching 8 bases. This CDR3 has 18 residues. V gave up 0 bases and J gave up 0 bases; unmatched junction bases: 7. Per germline, CDR1 MGHRA and CDR2 YSYEKL. The CDR3 reads CASSQDRERGSSYNEQFF. DNA of the CDR3: TGCGCCAGCAGCCAAGACCGGGAGCGGGGGAGCTCCTACAATGAGCAGTTCTTC.

This chain uses TRBV4-1 with TRBJ2-3; 8 bases are a match to TRBD2. V lost 4 bases and J lost 6; bases outside the gene matches: 6. CDR3 size: 14 residues. Germline lookup yields CDR1 MGHRA and CDR2 YSYEKL. As DNA, the CDR3 is TGCGCCAGCAGCCGTAACCGACTAGCGGATACGCAGTATTTT. Translated: CASSRNRLADTQYF.

This clone was seen just once. The rearrangement links TRBV9 to TRBJ2-7; TRBD1 matches 9 bases. The CDR3 extends over 15 amino acids. V gave up 3 bases and J gave up 2 bases; unmatched junction bases: 6. In germline, CDR1 is SGDLS, CDR2 YYNGEE. CDR3 amino acids: CASSAGTGNPYEQYF. The CDR3 nucleotides read TGTGCCAGCAGCGCCGGGACAGGGAATCCCTACGAGCAGTACTTC.

The chain employs TRBV11-2 and TRBJ1-1; TRBD1 might be the D (5 bases). Germline CDR1 reads SGHAT; CDR2 reads FQNNGV. V was trimmed by 5 bases and J by 0 bases, leaving 22 bases between them. The CDR3 is 18 amino acids. CDR3 protein: CASSHVGLVGGMNTEAFF. The DNA for the CDR3 is TGTGCCAGCAGCCATGTTGGGTTAGTGGGGGGGATGAACACTGAAGCTTTCTTT.

The genes are TRBV5-6 and TRBJ2-2, with 7 bases matching TRBD2. The V and J ends lost 3 bases and 6 bases, in that order; junction bases with no gene match: 2. This CDR3 has 13 amino acids. Germline CDR1 reads SGHDT; CDR2 reads YYEEEE. In DNA form, the CDR3 reads TGTGCCAGCAGCTCCGGGGGGTCCGGGGAGCTGTTTTTT. It encodes CASSSGGSGELFF.

The chain links TRBV19 to TRBJ1-5; possible D gene TRBD1, 5 bases. Germline V gene data show CDR1 as LNHDA and CDR2 as SQIVND (reference sequence). The ends were cut back, 9 bases at V and 3 bases at J, with 12 bases in the middle. The CDR3 length is 13 residues. The CDR3 DNA is TGTGCCAGCCAAGCAGGGAACAATCAGCCCCAGCATTTT. It is translated as CASQAGNNQPQHF.

The chain joins TRBV7-2 to TRBJ1-2, with a weak D call TRBD1 (6 bases). Per the germline V gene, CDR1 is SGHTA and CDR2 is FQGNSA. Trimming took off 2 bases at V and 6 bases at J, with 10 bases between the two ends. The CDR3 is 13 amino acids. CDR3 in amino acids: CASSLLDSDGYTF. The CDR3 DNA reads as TGTGCCAGCAGCTTATTGGACAGCGATGGCTACACCTTC.

A single count supports this clone. Written as DNA, the CDR3 is TGTGCCAGCAGTTACGGGGCCCTCCAAGAGACCCAGTACTTC. Translating it yields CASSYGALQETQYF. The chain combines TRBV6-5 with TRBJ2-5; D might be TRBD1 (5 bases). Trimming took 2 bases from V and 1 from J, leaving 8 bases between them. There are 14 residues in the CDR3. Germline lookup yields CDR1 MNHEY and CDR2 SVGAGI.

The rearrangement joins TRBV29-1 to TRBJ2-3; 7 nucleotides align to TRBD2. The J segment lost 0 bases and the V segment lost 4 bases, leaving 4 bases of the junction unmatched. Germline V gives CDR1 SQVTM, CDR2 ANQGSEA. The CDR3 has 14 amino acids. CDR3 coding DNA: TGCAGCGTTGGTGGGGGGGTTAGCACAGATACGCAGTATTTT. Residues: CSVGGGVSTDTQYF.

The V gene is TRBV11-2, the J gene TRBJ2-5, with D tentatively TRBD2 (5 bases). The CDR3 contains 13 residues. The germline V gene encodes CDR1 SGHAT and CDR2 FQNNGV. Deletions cut 5 bases from V and 5 bases from J, with 12 bases between. CDR3 nucleotide sequence: TGTGCCAGCAGCCCACTAGTTGCTGAGACCCAGTACTTC. It is translated as CASSPLVAETQYF.

This clone was found a few times. The chain employs TRBV6-6 and TRBJ1-1, with TRBD1 as a possible D gene (6 bases). The germline gives CDR1 MNHNY, CDR2 SVGAGI (reference sequence). CDR3 length: 11 residues. The V end lost 6 bases, the J end lost 11 bases, and 13 bases lay between the germline ends. CDR3 residues: CASRLTGSAFF. CDR3 coding DNA: TGTGCCAGCAGGCTAACAGGGAGCGCTTTCTTT.

This clone was seen just once. The chain joins TRBV7-2 to TRBJ2-7, with D perhaps matching TRBD2 (6 bases). In germline, CDR1 is SGHTA, CDR2 FQGNSA. This CDR3 is built from 15 residues. V lost 5 bases and J 4 bases, leaving 18 bases between the germline ends. The CDR3 protein is CASSRPGLTSYEQYF. Written as DNA, the CDR3 is TGTGCCAGCAGCCGCCCGGGACTGACGAGTTACGAGCAGTACTTC.

The rearrangement uses TRBV5-5 and TRBJ1-2; no firm D call. Germline V gives CDR1 SGHKS, CDR2 YYEKEE (reference sequence). The germline V and J ends were trimmed by 0 bases and 0 bases, with 12 bases remaining between them. This CDR3 region has 16 residues. The CDR3 reads CASSLVSGAANYGYTF. DNA for the CDR3: TGTGCCAGCAGCTTGGTATCAGGAGCGGCTAACTATGGCTACACCTTC.

The J gene is TRBJ1-2, the V gene TRBV6-6, with a tentative D call TRBD1 (6 bases). V was shortened by 8 bases and J by 4 bases, with 17 bases between the two germline ends. The CDR3 spans 14 residues. The germline gives CDR1 MNHNY, CDR2 SVGAGI (reference sequence). Here the CDR3 reads CASAESGTSYGYTF. CDR3 bases: TGTGCCAGCGCAGAATCCGGGACATCCTATGGCTACACCTTC.

V gene TRBV19 combines with J gene TRBJ2-7; TRBD2 agrees at 7 bases. V lost 3 bases to trimming and J lost 3 bases; unmatched junction nucleotides: 5. CDR1 is LNHDA, CDR2 SQIVND, per germline (reference sequence). The CDR3 consists of 14 residues. For the CDR3, the DNA is TGTGCCAGTAGTATCGGAGCGGGGAACTACGAGCAGTACTTC. Translated: CASSIGAGNYEQYF.

This chain connects TRBV28 to TRBJ1-2; 8 bases fit TRBD1. J lost 4 bases, V lost 4 bases, and 8 bases had no gene match. The CDR3 extends over 15 amino acids. CDR1 is MDHEN, CDR2 SYDVKM, per germline. This CDR3 is CASSSGQGSGYGYTF. For the CDR3, the DNA is TGTGCCAGCAGTTCAGGACAGGGTTCAGGCTATGGCTACACCTTC.